This TCR beta chain is from a study of metastatic and nonmetastatic thyroid tumors (dated by TCRdb to the early 2020s). As for the study more broadly: For patients with malignant and with benign thyroid disease, the researchers compared repertoires between peripheral blood samples and tumor or nodule tissue samples.

Findings and caveats that apply to the study as a whole: In both blood and tumor samples, malignant tumors were reported to have significantly higher TCR beta diversity than benign nodules.

No patient had received any treatment before thyroid surgery. Using T-cell receptor beta sequencing, the study looked back at clinical samples from patients collected from the early 2010s to the late 2010s. This clone showed up many times. The specificity of this receptor is unknown. No clone much larger than this one lies a single base away; base qualities are absent. The CDR3 measures 16 amino acids from cysteine to phenylalanine. Only CDR3 DNA remains: 48 bases, in frame from the first base. V and J are trimmed by 7 bases and 3 bases, and the gene matches miss 12 bases of the junction. According to the germline V gene, CDR1 reads SGHTS and CDR2 reads YDEGEE. The protocol used for the library was PCR. The sequencing machine was an Illumina HiSeq 4000. The TCR beta-chain CDR3 region of each patient was profiled by high-throughput sequencing. The authors' analysis ran thus. CDR3 differences across clinicopathological groups were used to build a classifier for discriminating distant-metastatic papillary thyroid cancer patients. Repertoire diversity was assessed with the Shannon index, and tumor-blood repertoire similarity with the Morisita-Horn index. TCRdb applied fastp at Q25 and MiXCR to the public reads, then kept only in-frame beta chains. None of the V and J calls come from the authors' own analysis; TCRdb made them. The sample table lists about 31,000 clones, over 15% of them with a count of one. The ten largest account for over 9.5% of the sample.

The chain employs TRBV5-8 and TRBJ2-2; 7 bases in the junction line up with TRBD1. Sequencing was done on a sample of blood. The source is a female donor with papillary thyroid cancer or a benign thyroid nodule (not recorded which). Some clones in this sample may be carry-over from other donors' samples. In nucleotide form, the sequence is TGTGCCAGCTCCCGGTGGCCTACAGGGGACACCGGGGAGCTGTTTTTT. Its translation reads: CASSRWPTGDTGELFF.